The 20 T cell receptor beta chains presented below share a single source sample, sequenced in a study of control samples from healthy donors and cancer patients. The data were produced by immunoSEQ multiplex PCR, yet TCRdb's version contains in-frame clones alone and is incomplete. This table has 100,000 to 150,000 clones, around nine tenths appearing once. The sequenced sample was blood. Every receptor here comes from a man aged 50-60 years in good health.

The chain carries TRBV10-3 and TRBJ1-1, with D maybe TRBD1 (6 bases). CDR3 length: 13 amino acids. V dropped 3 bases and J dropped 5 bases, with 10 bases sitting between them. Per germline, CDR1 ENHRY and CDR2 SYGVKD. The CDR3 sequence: CAISDRGRTEAFF. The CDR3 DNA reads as TGTGCCATCAGTGACAGGGGAAGGACTGAAGCTTTCTTT.

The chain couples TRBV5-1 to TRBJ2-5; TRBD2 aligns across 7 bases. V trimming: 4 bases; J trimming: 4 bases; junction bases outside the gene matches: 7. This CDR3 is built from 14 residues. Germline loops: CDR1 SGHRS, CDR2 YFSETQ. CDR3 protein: CASSHRTGGETQYF. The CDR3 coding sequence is TGCGCCAGCAGCCATCGGACGGGAGGAGAGACCCAGTACTTC.

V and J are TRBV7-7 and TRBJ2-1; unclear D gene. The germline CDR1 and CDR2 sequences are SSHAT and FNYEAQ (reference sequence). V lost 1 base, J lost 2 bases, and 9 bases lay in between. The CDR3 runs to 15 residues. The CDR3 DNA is TGTGCCAGCAGCTTAGGTGACGGCACCTACAATGAGCAGTTCTTC. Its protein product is CASSLGDGTYNEQFF.

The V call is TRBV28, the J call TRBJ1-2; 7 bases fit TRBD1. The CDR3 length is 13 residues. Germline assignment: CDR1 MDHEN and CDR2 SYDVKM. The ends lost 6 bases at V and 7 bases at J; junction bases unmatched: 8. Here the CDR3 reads CASSEAGTAGYTF. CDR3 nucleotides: TGTGCCAGCAGCGAGGCCGGGACAGCTGGCTACACCTTC.

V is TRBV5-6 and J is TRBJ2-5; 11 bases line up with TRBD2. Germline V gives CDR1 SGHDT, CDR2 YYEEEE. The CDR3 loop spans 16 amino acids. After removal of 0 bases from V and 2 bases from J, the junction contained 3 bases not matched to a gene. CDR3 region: CASSLGLAGTQETQYF. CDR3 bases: TGTGCCAGCAGCTTGGGACTAGCGGGGACTCAAGAGACCCAGTACTTC.

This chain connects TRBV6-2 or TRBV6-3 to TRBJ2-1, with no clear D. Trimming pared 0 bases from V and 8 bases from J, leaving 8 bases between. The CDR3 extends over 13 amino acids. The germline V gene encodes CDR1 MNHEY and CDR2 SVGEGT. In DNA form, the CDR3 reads TGTGCCAGCAGTTACTCGACATGGGATGAGCAGTTCTTC. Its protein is CASSYSTWDEQFF.

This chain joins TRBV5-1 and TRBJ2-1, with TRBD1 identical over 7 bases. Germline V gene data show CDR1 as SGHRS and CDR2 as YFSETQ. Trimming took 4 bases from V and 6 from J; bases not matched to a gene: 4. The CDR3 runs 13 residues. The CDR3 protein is CASSQPGGNEQFF. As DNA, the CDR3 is TGCGCCAGCAGCCAACCAGGGGGCAATGAGCAGTTCTTC. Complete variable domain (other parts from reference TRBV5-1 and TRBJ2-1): KAGVTQTPRYLIKTRGQQVTLSCSPISGHRSVSWYQQTPGQGLQFLFEYFSETQRNKGNFPGRFSGRQFSNSRSEMNVSTLELGDSALYLCASSQPGGNEQFFGPGTRLTVL.

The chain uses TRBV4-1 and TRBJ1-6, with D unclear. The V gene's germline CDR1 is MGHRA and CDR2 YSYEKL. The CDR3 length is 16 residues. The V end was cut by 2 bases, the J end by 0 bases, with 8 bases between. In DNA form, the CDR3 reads TGCGCCAGCAGCCAAACGGTTAGCTCCTATAATTCACCCCTCCACTTT. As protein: CASSQTVSSYNSPLHF.

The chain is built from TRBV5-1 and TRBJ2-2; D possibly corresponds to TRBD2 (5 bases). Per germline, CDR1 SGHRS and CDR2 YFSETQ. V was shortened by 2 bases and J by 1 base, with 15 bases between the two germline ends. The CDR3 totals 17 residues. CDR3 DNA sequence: TGCGCCAGCAGCTTCTCCCCTCGGACTGGGAACACCGGGGAGCTGTTTTTT. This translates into CASSFSPRTGNTGELFF.

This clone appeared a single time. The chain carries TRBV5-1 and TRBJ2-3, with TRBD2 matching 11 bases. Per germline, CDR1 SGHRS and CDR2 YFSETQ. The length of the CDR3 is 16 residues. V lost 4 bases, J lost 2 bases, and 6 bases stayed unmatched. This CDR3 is CASSPGTSGLTDTQYF. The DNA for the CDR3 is TGCGCCAGCAGCCCCGGGACTAGCGGACTCACAGATACGCAGTATTTT.

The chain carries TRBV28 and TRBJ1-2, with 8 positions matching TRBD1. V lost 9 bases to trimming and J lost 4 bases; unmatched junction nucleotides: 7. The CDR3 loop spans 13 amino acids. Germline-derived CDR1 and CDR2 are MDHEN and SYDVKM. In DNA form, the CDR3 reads TGTGCCAGTAGCAGGGGGCTTGGCTATGGCTACACCTTC. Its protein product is CASSRGLGYGYTF.

CDR3 protein: CASSPDRRGEQFF. CDR3 nucleotides: TGTGCCAGCAGTCCGGACCGCCGGGGTGAGCAGTTCTTC. V gene TRBV25-1 combines with J gene TRBJ2-1; weak D call: TRBD2 (5 bases). The ends were cut back, 5 bases at V and 9 bases at J, with 14 bases in the middle. CDR3 length: 13 amino acids. Germline CDR1 and CDR2: MGHDK and SYGVNS.

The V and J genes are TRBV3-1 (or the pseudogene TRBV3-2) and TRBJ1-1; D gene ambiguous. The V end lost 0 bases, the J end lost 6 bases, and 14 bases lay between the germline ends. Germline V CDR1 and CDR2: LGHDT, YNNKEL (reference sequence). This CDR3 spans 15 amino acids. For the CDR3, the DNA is TGTGCCAGCAGCCAAGATTTAAGGAACCCCGCTGAAGCTTTCTTT. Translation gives CASSQDLRNPAEAFF.

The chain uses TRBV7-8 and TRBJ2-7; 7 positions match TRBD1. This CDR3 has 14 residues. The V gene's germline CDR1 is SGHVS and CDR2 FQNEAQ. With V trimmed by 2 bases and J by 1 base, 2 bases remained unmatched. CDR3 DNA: TGTGCCAGCAGCTTACGACAGGGTTCCTACGAGCAGTACTTC. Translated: CASSLRQGSYEQYF.

CDR3 sequence reads: CAWSKGESSYNSPLHF. In nucleotides, the CDR3 is TGTGCCTGGAGTAAGGGAGAGAGCTCCTATAATTCACCCCTCCACTTT. The chain joins TRBV30 to TRBJ1-6; D is ambiguous. Germline V CDR1 and CDR2: GTSNPN, SVGIG (reference sequence). Deletions cut 2 bases from V and 0 bases from J, with 11 bases between. This CDR3 comprises 16 residues.

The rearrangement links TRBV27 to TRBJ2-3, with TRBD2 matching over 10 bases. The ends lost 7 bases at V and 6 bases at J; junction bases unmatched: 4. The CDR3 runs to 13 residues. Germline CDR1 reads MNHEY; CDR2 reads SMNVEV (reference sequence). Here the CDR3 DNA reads TGTGCCAGCACAGCGGGGGGGCTTGATACGCAGTATTTT. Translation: CASTAGGLDTQYF.

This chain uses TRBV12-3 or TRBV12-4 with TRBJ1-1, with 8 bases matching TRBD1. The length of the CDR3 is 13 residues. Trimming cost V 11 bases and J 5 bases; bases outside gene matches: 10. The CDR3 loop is CAAAGQGRTEAFF. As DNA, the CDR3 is TGTGCCGCCGCCGGACAGGGACGGACTGAAGCTTTCTTT.

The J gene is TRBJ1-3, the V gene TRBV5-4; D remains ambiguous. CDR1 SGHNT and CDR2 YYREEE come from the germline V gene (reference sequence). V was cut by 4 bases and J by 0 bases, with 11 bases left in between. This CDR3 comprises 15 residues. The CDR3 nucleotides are TGTGCCAGCAGCCCCCGGGTAGGCTCTGGAAACACCATATATTTT. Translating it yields CASSPRVGSGNTIYF.

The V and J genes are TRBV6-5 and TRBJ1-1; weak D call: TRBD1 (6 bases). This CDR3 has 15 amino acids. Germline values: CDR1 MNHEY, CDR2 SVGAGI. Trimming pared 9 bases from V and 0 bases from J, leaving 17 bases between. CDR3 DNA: TGTGCCAGTCGAGTGGAGGGGGGTTTGAACACTGAAGCTTTCTTT. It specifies CASRVEGGLNTEAFF.

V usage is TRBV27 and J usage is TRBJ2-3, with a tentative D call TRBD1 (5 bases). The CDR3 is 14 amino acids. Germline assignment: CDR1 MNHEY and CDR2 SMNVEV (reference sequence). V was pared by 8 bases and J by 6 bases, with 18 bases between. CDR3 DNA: TGTGCCAGCTGGGGCCCTTCTTCCAGCGATACGCAGTATTTT. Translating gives CASWGPSSSDTQYF.